Shown below are 26 T cell receptor beta chains from a single sample sequenced in a study of blood T cells in healthy people across ages. For the second PCR, which ran for roughly 7 to 11 cycles, a sample-barcoded 5' primer and a J-beta primer mix were used. One entry per CDR3 protein results from TCRdb running MiXCR on the 5' RACE reads. The sample has about 930,000 distinct CDR3 sequences; almost 30% are singletons. The sample was also linked to a second study, of T cells of mothers and their children.

The sequencing sample was made of blood. The source is a middle-aged woman in good health.

This clonotype has just one count. A much bigger clone sits one base away, suggesting this may be a read error. This rearrangement joins TRBV28 to TRBJ1-2; no firm D call. This CDR3 has 11 residues. The germline CDR1 and CDR2 sequences are MDHEN and SYDVKM. CDR3 loop: CASSFGFGHTF. CDR3 coding DNA: TGTGCCAGCAGTTTCGGCTTTGGCCACACCTTC.

The chain has TRBV30 and TRBJ2-1; 7 positions agree with TRBD1. The junction had 8 bases not matched to a gene; V was cut back by 3 bases and J by 0 bases. CDR1 and CDR2 from the germline V gene are GTSNPN and SVGIG (reference sequence). The CDR3 spans 16 residues. The CDR3 protein is CAWSRGQLSSYNEQFF. CDR3 bases: TGTGCCTGGAGCCGGGGACAGCTGAGCTCCTACAATGAGCAGTTCTTC.

Points on this clonotype: This sequence may be a read error, since a much larger clone differs from it by one base. The rearrangement links TRBV7-2 to TRBJ1-6, with TRBD1 matching 7 bases. The germline V gene encodes CDR1 SGHTA and CDR2 FQGNSA. This CDR3 comprises 17 residues. This chain's CDR3 is CAGSQDRPGSYNSPLHF. CDR3 bases: TGTGCCGGCAGTCAGGACAGGCCTGGATCCTATAATTCACCCCTCCACTTT.

The chain has TRBV12-3 or TRBV12-4 and TRBJ2-2; D gene uncertain. V lost 6 bases, J lost 1 base, and 9 bases lay in between. This CDR3 is 14 amino acids long. CDR3 sequence: CASSINRNTGELFF. CDR3 bases: TGTGCCAGCAGCATTAACAGGAACACCGGGGAGCTGTTTTTT.

This clonotype was detected a few times. The rearrangement uses TRBV7-2 and TRBJ2-4; D perhaps matches TRBD1 (6 bases). The CDR3 extends over 13 amino acids. The germline V and J ends were trimmed by 4 bases and 15 bases, with 19 bases remaining between them. From germline, CDR1 is SGHTA and CDR2 FQGNSA. CDR3 bases: TGTGCCAGCAGCTCGTATTCCGGGACACGGACGTACTTC. Encoded protein: CASSSYSGTRTYF.

This clonotype was found a few times. The rearrangement uses TRBV5-4 and TRBJ1-5, with D maybe TRBD1 (6 bases). Deletions cut 5 bases from V and 2 bases from J, with 17 bases between. The CDR3 runs to 16 residues. The germline V gene has CDR1 SGHNT and CDR2 YYREEE (reference sequence). Here the CDR3 reads CASSLRAGGGNQPQHF. The CDR3 DNA reads TGTGCCAGCAGTTTGAGAGCTGGGGGCGGCAATCAGCCCCAGCATTTT.

This chain uses TRBV18 with TRBJ2-3; 9 bases are shared with TRBD2. CDR1 KGHSH and CDR2 LQKENI come from the germline V gene. The CDR3 sequence is 15 residues long. Trimming took 1 base from V and 6 from J; bases not matched to a gene: 5. The DNA for the CDR3 is TGTGCCAGCTCACCACGGGCTAGCGGGGTGGATACGCAGTATTTT. The encoded protein is CASSPRASGVDTQYF.

This clonotype was found a few times. One junction end does not reproduce the germline sequence, and a read error may be involved. The chain carries TRBV27 and TRBJ2-5; D is perhaps TRBD2 (5 bases). The CDR3 covers 12 residues. CDR1 MNHEY and CDR2 SMNVEV come from the germline V gene (reference sequence). The CDR3 loop reads CTSSPRGETQYF. The CDR3 bases are TGTACCAGCAGTCCCCGGGGAGAGACCCAGTACTTC.

In the case of this clonotype: A read error may account for a junction end that differs from germline. V usage is TRBV28 and J usage is TRBJ1-2; 7 bases agree with TRBD1. This CDR3 contains 12 residues. Per the germline V gene, CDR1 is MDHEN and CDR2 is SYDVKM. The CDR3, as DNA: TGTGCCAGCAGGACGACAGGGTATGACTACACCTTC. As protein: CASRTTGYDYTF.

This clonotype was detected a few times. The rearrangement links TRBV12-3 or TRBV12-4 to TRBJ1-2; TRBD1 aligns across 7 bases. J lost 12 bases, V lost 6 bases, and 7 bases had no gene match. This CDR3 is built from 11 residues. The CDR3 reads CASRRTGVDTF. The CDR3 DNA sequence: TGTGCCAGCAGGCGCACAGGGGTGGACACCTTC.

This chain uses TRBV27 with TRBJ2-3, with 8 bases aligning to TRBD1. CDR1 MNHEY and CDR2 SMNVEV come from the germline V gene (reference sequence). The CDR3 has 16 amino acids. V lost 4 bases, J lost 3 bases, and 9 bases stayed unmatched. The CDR3 here is CASSSDRGHRTDTQYF. The CDR3 bases are TGTGCCAGCAGTTCCGACAGGGGTCATCGGACAGATACGCAGTATTTT.

As concerns this clonotype: This may be a read error, as it is one base from a much larger clone. The chain couples TRBV11-2 to TRBJ2-1, with D perhaps TRBD1 (6 bases). Per germline, CDR1 SGHAT and CDR2 FQNNGV. V gave up 5 bases and J gave up 13 bases, with 24 bases separating them. There are 15 residues in the CDR3. CDR3 DNA sequence: TGTGCCAGCAGCAGCTTACTCCGGGACAAAGAGACCCAGTTCTTC. Translation: CASSSLLRDKETQFF.

V usage is TRBV29-1 and J usage is TRBJ1-1, with D hard to call. The CDR3 length is 12 residues. Germline V CDR1 and CDR2: SQVTM, ANQGSEA. V dropped 4 bases and J dropped 1 base, with 7 bases sitting between them. DNA of the CDR3: TGCAGCGTTGTGGCCAGGAACACTGAAGCTTTCTTT. Translated, it gives CSVVARNTEAFF.

This rearrangement joins TRBV28 to TRBJ1-1; tentative D call: TRBD1 (5 bases). This CDR3 has 14 residues. Trimming shortened V by 3 bases and J by 5 bases, and 13 bases separated the two germline ends. Germline CDR1 MDHEN, CDR2 SYDVKM. CDR3: CASSFLGEGTEAFF. DNA for the CDR3: TGTGCCAGCAGTTTTTTGGGGGAGGGGACTGAAGCTTTCTTT.

This chain links TRBV3-1 with TRBJ2-5, with a tentative D call TRBD2 (7 bases). Germline V gives CDR1 LGHDT, CDR2 YNNKEL (reference sequence). This CDR3 spans 14 amino acids. The V end was cut by 1 base, the J end by 6 bases, with 12 bases between. In DNA, the CDR3 is TGTGCCAGCAGCCAAGCGGGGGGCGGAAAGACCCAGTACTTC. This translates into CASSQAGGGKTQYF.

Many counts were recorded for this clonotype. The chain joins TRBV29-1 to TRBJ1-2; no firm D call. CDR1 SQVTM and CDR2 ANQGSEA come from the germline V gene. The CDR3 has 12 residues. V gave up 6 bases and J gave up 0 bases, with 8 bases separating them. The CDR3 sequence is CSVRRANYGYTF. CDR3 DNA: TGCAGCGTGAGACGGGCTAACTATGGCTACACCTTC. The complete variable domain, with remaining parts taken from reference TRBV29-1 and TRBJ1-2, reads SAVISQKPSRDICQRGTSLTIQCQVDSQVTMMFWYRQQPGQSLTLIATANQGSEATYESGFVIDKFPISRPNLTFSTLTVSNMSPEDSSIYLCSVRRANYGYTFGSGTRLTVV.

The genes are TRBV28 and TRBJ2-7; 11 bases are a match to TRBD2. CDR1 and CDR2 from the germline V gene are MDHEN and SYDVKM. The junction had 7 bases not matched to a gene; V was cut back by 6 bases and J by 6 bases. This CDR3 has 14 amino acids. The CDR3 loop is CASSKLAGDLEQYF. The CDR3, as DNA: TGTGCCAGCAGCAAACTAGCGGGGGACCTCGAGCAGTACTTC.

This clonotype was found a few times. V usage is TRBV4-3 and J usage is TRBJ2-3; TRBD1 matches at 8 bases. The V and J ends lost 0 bases and 1 base, in that order; junction bases with no gene match: 6. This CDR3 comprises 17 residues. From germline, CDR1 is LGHNA and CDR2 YSLEER. The CDR3 DNA reads TGCGCCAGCAGCCAAGAGAAACCGGGACAGGGCACAGATACGCAGTATTTT. It codes for CASSQEKPGQGTDTQYF.

The chain recombines TRBV12-3 or TRBV12-4 with TRBJ2-5; 7 bases agree with TRBD2. V gave up 6 bases and J gave up 1 base; unmatched junction bases: 20. The CDR3 covers 19 residues. The CDR3 spells CASSLIWSSGFWSQETQYF. For the CDR3, the DNA is TGTGCCAGCAGCCTTATCTGGAGTAGCGGGTTTTGGAGCCAAGAGACCCAGTACTTC.

The chain couples TRBV7-9 to TRBJ1-4; D is possibly TRBD1 (5 bases). CDR1 is SEHNR, CDR2 FQNEAQ, per germline (reference sequence). The length of the CDR3 is 15 residues. V lost 1 base and J lost 6, with 12 bases in between. The CDR3 is CASSLERGRDEKLFF. In DNA, the CDR3 is TGTGCCAGCAGCTTAGAGAGGGGAAGGGATGAAAAACTGTTTTTT.

Points on this clonotype: A much larger clone sits a single nucleotide away, making a read error possible. The chain uses TRBV29-1 and TRBJ2-1; unclear D gene. CDR1 SQVTM and CDR2 ANQGSEA come from the germline V gene. V shed 8 bases and J shed 3 bases, with 8 bases lying between them. The CDR3 consists of 11 residues. The DNA of the CDR3 is TGCAGCTCCCTGGTCTACAATGAGCAGTTCTTC. The encoded protein is CSSLVYNEQFF.

This sequence joins TRBV28 and TRBJ1-4; TRBD1 agrees at 10 bases. The CDR3 sequence is 20 residues long. Trimming took 4 bases from V and 0 from J; bases not matched to a gene: 14. Germline V CDR1 and CDR2: MDHEN, SYDVKM. CDR3 protein: CASSSGTGERRLATNEKLFF. Here the CDR3 DNA reads TGTGCCAGCAGTTCGGGGACAGGGGAGAGAAGGCTTGCAACTAATGAAAAACTGTTTTTT.

This clonotype has more than one count but fewer than ten. This chain uses TRBV5-4 with TRBJ2-4; D gene uncertain. Germline CDR1 is SGHNT and CDR2 is YYREEE (reference sequence). V was cut by 4 bases and J by 13 bases, with 12 bases left in between. The CDR3 runs to 11 residues. The DNA of the CDR3 is TGTGCCAGCAGCGGAACCTACGGGCAGTACTTC. Its translation: CASSGTYGQYF.

This clonotype was seen repeatedly, ten times or more. The V and J genes are TRBV7-2 and TRBJ2-1, with D maybe TRBD2 (5 bases). The CDR3 totals 16 residues. Germline V gives CDR1 SGHTA, CDR2 FQGNSA. Trimming stripped 7 bases from V and 4 bases from J, with 20 bases between. The CDR3 DNA reads TGTGCCAGCAACTTTTGGACGCCTAGCTTATACAATGAGCAGTTCTTC. Translation gives CASNFWTPSLYNEQFF.

The V call is TRBV5-1, the J call TRBJ1-1; 9 bases agree with TRBD1. The CDR3 is made up of 17 amino acids. The V gene end was trimmed by 4 bases and the J gene end by 10 bases; junction bases not matched to a gene: 20. Germline values: CDR1 SGHRS, CDR2 YFSETQ. CDR3 region: CASSTHDGQGSPDGAFF. The CDR3 coding sequence is TGCGCCAGCAGCACACACGACGGACAGGGGTCGCCTGATGGAGCTTTCTTT. The full variable domain, in which reference TRBV5-1 and TRBJ1-1 provide the parts outside the CDR3, is KAGVTQTPRYLIKTRGQQVTLSCSPISGHRSVSWYQQTPGQGLQFLFEYFSETQRNKGNFPGRFSGRQFSNSRSEMNVSTLELGDSALYLCASSTHDGQGSPDGAFFGQGTRLTVV.

This clonotype was detected many times. This clone may be a read error of a much larger clone one base away. The chain has TRBV6-6 and TRBJ2-7, with D uncertain. From germline, CDR1 is MNHNY and CDR2 SVGAGI (reference sequence). V gave up 2 bases and J gave up 2 bases, with 10 bases separating them. This CDR3 has 14 amino acids. The CDR3 bases are TGTGCCAGCAGTTACGGGATAGGTGCCTACGAGCAGTACTTC. Protein: CASSYGIGAYEQYF.